Sequencing of this T cell receptor beta chain was carried out in a study of T cells in Graves' hyperthyroidism and ophthalmopathy. Study overall: Pretreatment peripheral blood was obtained at initial diagnosis.

V lost 3 bases, J lost 4 bases, and 17 bases lay in between. There are 16 residues in the CDR3. From germline, CDR1 is MDHEN and CDR2 SYDVKM. Findings and caveats of the study: The model made its ophthalmopathy prediction, and onset followed a median approximately 6.5 months later. Separation of ophthalmopathy from stable hyperthyroidism was achieved by a 13 V-J model.

This clonotype was counted at least ten times. Its antigen is unidentified. Researchers amplified the TCR beta CDR3 regions from RNA transcripts. An initial round of RT-PCR targeting the TCR CDR3 relied on the HTBI primer set. TCRdb called the multiplex PCR reads again in MiXCR, with one record for every CDR3 protein. The table lists 300,000 to 450,000 distinct CDR3 sequences, 15% to 19% of them singletons. The rearrangement uses TRBV28 and TRBJ2-3, with D possibly matching TRBD1 (7 bases). This TCR was sampled from a woman under 30 with Graves' hyperthyroidism that later progressed to Graves' ophthalmopathy. Sequencing was done on a sample of blood. The DNA for the CDR3 is TGTGCCAGCAGTTTGGCAGGGGGGACAGTCCCAGATACGCAGTATTTT. Translation gives CASSLAGGTVPDTQYF.